This TCR beta chain comes out of a study of blood T cell repertoires in COVID-19. The germline V gene has CDR1 SGHTA and CDR2 FQGTGA. Trimming removed 3 bases from V and 12 bases from J; junction bases left unmatched: 1. This CDR3 is built from 12 residues. TCRdb's table, derived via immunoSEQ multiplex PCR, lists solely in-frame clones and lacks some. The sample shows under 300,000 clones, roughly 80% of them seen only once. V usage is TRBV7-3 and J usage is TRBJ1-6, with 8 bases lining up with TRBD1. The specimen sequenced was peripheral blood. This receptor was identified in a woman older than 75 with acute or convalescent COVID-19. The CDR3 region has the DNA TGTGCCAGCAGCTTCGACAGGGGACCCCTCCACTTT. It is translated as CASSFDRGPLHF.